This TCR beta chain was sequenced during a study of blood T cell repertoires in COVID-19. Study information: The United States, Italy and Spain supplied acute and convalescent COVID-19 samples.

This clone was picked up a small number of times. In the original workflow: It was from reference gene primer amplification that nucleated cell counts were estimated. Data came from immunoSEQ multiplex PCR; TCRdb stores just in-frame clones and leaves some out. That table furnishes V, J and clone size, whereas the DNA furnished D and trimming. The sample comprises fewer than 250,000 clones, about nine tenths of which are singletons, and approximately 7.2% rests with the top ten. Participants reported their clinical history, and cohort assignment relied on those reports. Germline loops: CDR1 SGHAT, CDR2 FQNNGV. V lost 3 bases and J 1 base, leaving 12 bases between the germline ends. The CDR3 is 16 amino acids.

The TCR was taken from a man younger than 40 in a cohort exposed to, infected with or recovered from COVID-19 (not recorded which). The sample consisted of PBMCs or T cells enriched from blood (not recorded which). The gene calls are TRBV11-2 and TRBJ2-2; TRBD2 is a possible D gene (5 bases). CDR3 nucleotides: TGTGCCAGCAGCTTCCCGCGGGCAGGGAACACCGGGGAGCTGTTTTTT. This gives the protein CASSFPRAGNTGELFF.